What follows are 2 T cell receptor beta chains derived from one specimen sequenced in a study of OX40 agonist ivuxolimab in advanced cancers. Assay: immunoSEQ multiplex PCR; the TCRdb copy retains only in-frame clones and omits some. The sample consists of about 85,000 clones, roughly four fifths of them appearing once. Sample: CD4+ or CD8+ T cells sorted from blood, taken in a trial of the OX40 agonist ivuxolimab. These receptors all stem from an adult with an advanced solid tumor such as melanoma, head and neck, liver or kidney cancer.

This clone showed up just a few times. The CDR3 sequence is CASSWLGEAFF. The CDR3 DNA reads TGTGCCAGCAGTTGGCTTGGTGAAGCTTTCTTT. This chain links TRBV28 with TRBJ1-1, with D uncertain. The CDR3 is made up of 11 amino acids. The germline CDR1 and CDR2 sequences are MDHEN and SYDVKM. Trimming took 4 bases from V and 7 from J, leaving 7 bases between them. Filled out from reference TRBV28 and TRBJ1-1, the complete variable domain reads DVKVTQSSRYLVKRTGEKVFLECVQDMDHENMFWYRQDPGLGLRLIYFSYDVKMKEKGDIPEGYSVSREKKERFSLILESASTNQTSMYLCASSWLGEAFFGQGTRLTVV.

The chain couples TRBV28 to TRBJ2-7; 8 bases are shared with TRBD1. V was clipped by 6 bases and J by 7 bases; unmatched bases: 17. The CDR3 has 16 amino acids. Germline values: CDR1 MDHEN, CDR2 SYDVKM. The chain's CDR3 is CASSPGWQGAYEEQYF. CDR3 DNA sequence: TGTGCCAGCAGCCCTGGATGGCAGGGGGCATATGAGGAGCAGTACTTC. Looking up the rest from reference TRBV28 and TRBJ2-7 gives the full variable domain: DVKVTQSSRYLVKRTGEKVFLECVQDMDHENMFWYRQDPGLGLRLIYFSYDVKMKEKGDIPEGYSVSREKKERFSLILESASTNQTSMYLCASSPGWQGAYEEQYFGPGTRLTVT.